The present T cell receptor beta chain was sequenced within a study of T cells in Graves' hyperthyroidism and ophthalmopathy. Amplification of TCR beta CDR3 regions was performed using RNA transcripts as template. HTBI primers were the set used in a first-round RT-PCR of the TCR CDR3. TCRdb re-called the multiplex PCR reads through MiXCR, storing one row per CDR3 protein. The table lists around 340,000 distinct CDR3 sequences, 15% to 20% of them singletons. Researchers barred patients who had uncontrolled infection, other autoimmune disease, pregnancy or lactation. Details on this clonotype: Its cognate antigen is unknown.

Germline lookup yields CDR1 SGDLS and CDR2 YYNGEE. With 4 bases clipped from V and 4 bases from J, the junction kept 9 bases outside the gene matches. The CDR3 length is 16 residues. Study-level results: Peripheral blood also featured most of the thyroid clonotypes expanded above 0.001.

The TCR sequence derives from a man under 40 with Graves' hyperthyroidism. Sequencing input: blood. The chain combines TRBV9 with TRBJ2-7; TRBD1 agrees at 12 bases. CDR3 residues: CASSPTGTGGSYEQYF. The DNA of the CDR3 is TGTGCCAGCAGCCCGACGGGGACAGGGGGCAGTTACGAGCAGTACTTC.